This T cell receptor (beta chain) was obtained from a study of Ad26.COV2.S vaccination and SARS-CoV-2 variants. Study at large: As a participant in COV1001, the donor was in the Ad26.COV2.S trial arm. Intramuscular Ad26.COV2.S doses were given once or twice, 56 days apart.

The study, taken as a whole, reports: Whether participants received vaccine or placebo, their non-spike TCR breadth was similar. Total T cell responses, in the TCR breadth and depth analyses, may have been underestimated.

Germline trimming cut 4 bases from V and 0 bases from J; bases unmatched to any gene: 2. The CDR3 sequence is 14 residues long. CDR1 and CDR2 (germline): GTSNPN, SVGIG (reference sequence). Stated treatment: 15 to 20 received Ad26.COV2.S at low or high dose, single or two shots; a few received placebo; per-sample allocation not given. On day 63 after the first injection, vaccine and placebo recipients gave samples. This clone was seen just once. What it binds is unknown. Measured with immunoSEQ multiplex PCR; TCRdb has only the in-frame clones, and not every one. The data hold about 400,000 clones, with approximately 91% observed a single time.

The sequences come from peripheral blood, collected in a trial of Ad26.COV2.S vaccine versus placebo. The clonotype comes from a person aged 18-60 years who received the Ad26.COV2.S COVID-19 vaccine or a placebo. This chain uses TRBV30 with TRBJ1-1, with TRBD1 matching 10 bases. CDR3 protein: CAWKGTGVNTEAFF. The CDR3 DNA is TGTGCCTGGAAGGGGACAGGGGTGAACACTGAAGCTTTCTTT.